This is a list of T cell receptor beta chains from one sample in a study of shared clonotypes between healthy human individuals. TCRdb keeps only in-frame clones here, not all; method: immunoSEQ multiplex PCR. The table has some 1,100,000 clones, 78% seen once. Sequencing used memory CD4+ T cells from PBMCs. The receptors come from a man younger than 35 in good health. Some clones in this sample may be carry-over from other donors' samples. The CDR3 runs from the conserved cysteine through the conserved F or W. Each record gives: CDR3 protein, CDR3 DNA, V gene, J gene, clone size, D gene. D genes are given only for firm matches. A clone size is listed for some rows: how often the clone was seen (once, few, many), or a class if it is expanded.

CDR3 protein: CASSVLASEGNEQFF
CDR3 DNA: TGTGCCAGCAGTGTACTAGCGTCAGAGGGGAATGAGCAGTTCTTC
V gene: TRBV25-1
J gene: TRBJ2-1
clone size: -
D gene: TRBD2

CDR3 protein: CASSYEGQGSPLHF
CDR3 DNA: TGTGCCAGCAGTTATGAAGGACAGGGATCACCCCTCCACTTT
V gene: TRBV11-2
J gene: TRBJ1-6
clone size: -
D gene: TRBD1

CDR3 protein: CASSFRGPPLGYTF
CDR3 DNA: TGTGCCAGCAGCTTTCGGGGTCCCCCCCTTGGCTACACCTTC
V gene: TRBV5-6
J gene: TRBJ1-2
clone size: -
D gene: -

CDR3 protein: CASSLSGQGGTEAFF
CDR3 DNA: TGTGCCAGCAGTTTGTCGGGACAGGGGGGCACTGAAGCTTTCTTT
V gene: TRBV27
J gene: TRBJ1-1
clone size: -
D gene: TRBD1

CDR3 protein: CASSLRGAGANVLTF
CDR3 DNA: TGTGCCAGCAGTTTAAGGGGGGCCGGGGCCAACGTCCTGACTTTC
V gene: TRBV28
J gene: TRBJ2-6
clone size: once
D gene: -

CDR3 protein: CASSLGQVSSYEQYF
CDR3 DNA: TGTGCCAGCAGCTTAGGGCAGGTGTCTTCCTACGAGCAGTACTTC
V gene: TRBV7-2
J gene: TRBJ2-7
clone size: -
D gene: -

CDR3 protein: CAWSQDLNYGYTF
CDR3 DNA: TGTGCCTGGAGCCAGGACCTTAACTATGGCTACACCTTC
V gene: TRBV30
J gene: TRBJ1-2
clone size: -
D gene: -

CDR3 protein: CASSLRTGALEQFF
CDR3 DNA: TGTGCCAGCAGTTTACGGACAGGGGCCTTGGAGCAGTTCTTC
V gene: TRBV28
J gene: TRBJ2-1
clone size: -
D gene: TRBD1

CDR3 protein: CASSLGGEETQYF
CDR3 DNA: TGTGCCAGCAGCTTGGGTGGGGAAGAGACCCAGTACTTC
V gene: TRBV7-9
J gene: TRBJ2-5
clone size: -
D gene: -

CDR3 protein: CSVDSPPSGISIQYF
CDR3 DNA: TGCAGCGTTGATTCCCCTCCTAGCGGGATCAGCATTCAGTACTTC
V gene: TRBV29-1
J gene: TRBJ2-4
clone size: -
D gene: TRBD2

CDR3 protein: CASSPLGYTDTQYF
CDR3 DNA: TGTGCCAGCAGTCCCCTGGGGTACACAGATACGCAGTATTTT
V gene: TRBV25-1
J gene: TRBJ2-3
clone size: -
D gene: -

CDR3 protein: CSVVGQREAADTQYF
CDR3 DNA: TGCAGCGTTGTTGGGCAGCGGGAGGCAGCAGATACGCAGTATTTT
V gene: TRBV29-1
J gene: TRBJ2-3
clone size: few
D gene: TRBD2

CDR3 protein: CASRLADSYEQYF
CDR3 DNA: TGCGCCAGCAGGTTGGCGGATTCCTACGAGCAGTACTTC
V gene: TRBV5-1
J gene: TRBJ2-7
clone size: -
D gene: -

CDR3 protein: CASSLEGGDEQYF
CDR3 DNA: TGTGCCAGCAGCTTAGAAGGGGGCGACGAGCAGTACTTC
V gene: TRBV7-9
J gene: TRBJ2-7
clone size: -
D gene: TRBD1

CDR3 protein: CATGRTGNTEAFF
CDR3 DNA: TGTGCCACCGGACGTACCGGGAACACTGAAGCTTTCTTT
V gene: TRBV27
J gene: TRBJ1-1
clone size: few
D gene: -

CDR3 protein: CASSFQGVNTEAFF
CDR3 DNA: TGTGCCAGCAGTTTCCAGGGGGTGAACACTGAAGCTTTCTTT
V gene: TRBV28
J gene: TRBJ1-1
clone size: -
D gene: TRBD1

CDR3 protein: CASSLPRGVLKSELFF
CDR3 DNA: TGTGCCAGCAGTCTTCCGCGGGGAGTGTTGAAATCGGAGCTGTTTTTT
V gene: TRBV28
J gene: TRBJ2-2
clone size: -
D gene: -

CDR3 protein: CASSLVGFTEAFF
CDR3 DNA: TGTGCCAGCAGCTTAGTGGGTTTCACTGAAGCTTTCTTT
V gene: TRBV7-2
J gene: TRBJ1-1
clone size: -
D gene: -

CDR3 protein: CAASRGMNTEAFF
CDR3 DNA: TGTGCCGCGTCGAGGGGGATGAACACTGAAGCTTTCTTT
V gene: TRBV6-5
J gene: TRBJ1-1
clone size: -
D gene: -

CDR3 protein: CASIRDAATGELFF
CDR3 DNA: TGCGCCAGCATAAGGGACGCAGCCACCGGGGAGCTGTTTTTT
V gene: TRBV5-1
J gene: TRBJ2-2
clone size: -
D gene: -

CDR3 protein: CASSPRGTYNEQFF
CDR3 DNA: TGTGCCAGCAGCCCGAGGGGGACCTACAATGAGCAGTTCTTC
V gene: TRBV7-9
J gene: TRBJ2-1
clone size: -
D gene: -

CDR3 protein: CASSQWAVQPQHF
CDR3 DNA: TGCGCCAGCAGTCAATGGGCAGTCCAGCCCCAGCATTTT
V gene: TRBV23-1
J gene: TRBJ1-5
clone size: -
D gene: -

CDR3 protein: CATFDRGGYTGELFF
CDR3 DNA: TGTGCCACTTTTGACAGGGGCGGATACACCGGGGAGCTGTTTTTT
V gene: TRBV19
J gene: TRBJ2-2
clone size: -
D gene: TRBD1

CDR3 protein: CASSEGTGGDYTF
CDR3 DNA: TGTGCCAGCTCAGAAGGGACAGGTGGTGACTACACCTTC
V gene: TRBV18
J gene: TRBJ1-2
clone size: -
D gene: TRBD1

CDR3 protein: CASIGTTGSEKLFF
CDR3 DNA: TGTGCCAGTATTGGGACGACCGGCTCGGAAAAACTGTTTTTT
V gene: TRBV19
J gene: TRBJ1-4
clone size: -
D gene: -

CDR3 protein: CASSLGSGNQPQHF
CDR3 DNA: TGTGCCAGCAGTTTAGGGTCAGGCAATCAGCCCCAGCATTTT
V gene: TRBV6-1
J gene: TRBJ1-5
clone size: -
D gene: -

CDR3 protein: CASSSEGRSTYEQYF
CDR3 DNA: TGTGCCAGCTCCTCGGAGGGCCGCAGCACCTACGAGCAGTACTTC
V gene: TRBV18
J gene: TRBJ2-7
clone size: -
D gene: -

CDR3 protein: CASSELAGRLGADTQYF
CDR3 DNA: TGTGCCAGCAGTGAACTAGCGGGACGTTTGGGAGCAGATACGCAGTATTTT
V gene: TRBV2
J gene: TRBJ2-3
clone size: -
D gene: TRBD2

CDR3 protein: CASSLGGKGYTF
CDR3 DNA: TGTGCCAGCAGCTTGGGTGGGAAGGGCTACACCTTC
V gene: TRBV13
J gene: TRBJ1-2
clone size: -
D gene: -

CDR3 protein: CASSLTGGTEAFF
CDR3 DNA: TGTGCCAGCAGCTTAACGGGGGGGACTGAAGCTTTCTTT
V gene: TRBV11-2
J gene: TRBJ1-1
clone size: -
D gene: -

CDR3 protein: CASSSRRSYYEQYF
CDR3 DNA: TGTGCCAGCAGCTCCCGGCGGAGCTACTACGAGCAGTACTTC
V gene: TRBV11-2
J gene: TRBJ2-7
clone size: -
D gene: -

CDR3 protein: CATSRHRGRPQYF
CDR3 DNA: TGTGCCACCAGCAGACACCGAGGACGACCGCAGTACTTC
V gene: TRBV15
J gene: TRBJ2-7
clone size: few
D gene: -

CDR3 protein: CASSRRDPTEQFF
CDR3 DNA: TGTGCCAGTAGTCGAAGGGACCCGACGGAGCAGTTCTTC
V gene: TRBV19
J gene: TRBJ2-1
clone size: -
D gene: -

CDR3 protein: CASSPYDYNSPLHF
CDR3 DNA: TGTGCCAGCAGCCCATATGACTATAATTCACCCCTCCACTTT
V gene: TRBV9
J gene: TRBJ1-6
clone size: -
D gene: -

CDR3 protein: CAWNGQENYGYTF
CDR3 DNA: TGTGCCTGGAATGGACAGGAGAACTATGGCTACACCTTC
V gene: TRBV30
J gene: TRBJ1-2
clone size: -
D gene: TRBD1

CDR3 protein: CASMYPGADMSYGYTF
CDR3 DNA: TGTGCCAGTATGTACCCGGGGGCAGACATGAGCTATGGCTACACCTTC
V gene: TRBV19
J gene: TRBJ1-2
clone size: -
D gene: -